The clone carrying this T cell receptor (beta chain) was counted once. Clones were read by immunoSEQ multiplex PCR, and TCRdb kept only the in-frame ones, dropping some. The repertoire has roughly 150,000 clones, more than 75% of them found once; the top ten carry 15% to 20%. This sample was included in a study of blood T cell repertoires in COVID-19. J was trimmed by 4 bases and V by 3 bases; bases with no gene match: 34. CDR1 DFQATT and CDR2 SNEGSKA come from the germline V gene (reference sequence). CDR3 length: 24 residues. V usage is TRBV20-1 and J usage is TRBJ2-7, with TRBD2 matching over 12 bases. Material for sequencing was peripheral blood. The sequence was obtained from a man aged 55 to 69 with active or convalescent COVID-19. CDR3 sequence: CSASGPQMLAGGVRGRKLHYEQYF. The CDR3, as DNA: TGCAGTGCTAGTGGCCCACAGATGCTAGCGGGAGGGGTCCGGGGCCGAAAACTACATTACGAGCAGTACTTC.